The 31 T cell receptor beta chains given below trace back to one sample, sequenced in a study of T cell repertoires in cytomegalovirus infection. TCRdb ran MiXCR on the reads and lists one entry per CDR3 protein. The sample consists of approximately 500,000 distinct CDR3 sequences, 11% of them appearing once. Sequencing was carried out using PBMCs. These receptors were collected from a human donor in good health (CMV status not recorded). Some clones in this sample may be carry-over from other donors' samples.

This clonotype was picked up a small number of times. The rearrangement links TRBV5-1 to TRBJ1-1; no definite D call. V lost 1 base and J lost 4, with 14 bases in between. Germline-derived CDR1 and CDR2 are SGHRS and YFSETQ. CDR3 length equals 15 residues. CDR3 residues: CASSLRDPLITEAFF. The CDR3 nucleotides are TGCGCCAGCAGCTTGAGAGATCCTTTGATCACTGAAGCTTTCTTT.

This clonotype occurred a few times. This chain joins TRBV9 and TRBJ2-5; 11 bases fit TRBD2. Germline CDR1 and CDR2: SGDLS and YYNGEE. The CDR3 is 15 residues long. The V gene end was trimmed by 4 bases and the J gene end by 5 bases; junction bases not matched to a gene: 7. The CDR3 here is CASSLRLAGIETQYF. CDR3 coding DNA: TGTGCCAGCAGCTTAAGACTAGCGGGGATTGAGACCCAGTACTTC.

In this sample, this clonotype turned up many times. The chain is built from TRBV29-1 and TRBJ2-3; 7 nucleotides align to TRBD1. CDR3 length equals 14 residues. V shed 6 bases and J 3 bases; nucleotides not matched to a gene: 9. In germline, CDR1 is SQVTM, CDR2 ANQGSEA. The CDR3 nucleotides read TGCAGCGTCGATCAACCACAGGGGACAGATACGCAGTATTTT. This translates into CSVDQPQGTDTQYF.

This clonotype was recorded a few times. For the CDR3, the DNA is TGTGCCATCAGTGTTAAAATGGGGAGAGGACCCCAGCTAAGATATAGCTCCTACAATGAGCAGTTCTTC. Its protein is CAISVKMGRGPQLRYSSYNEQFF. The rearrangement joins TRBV10-3 to TRBJ2-1; D perhaps matches TRBD2 (5 bases). The CDR3 covers 23 residues. V shed 4 bases and J shed 0 bases, with 34 bases lying between them. Germline-derived CDR1 and CDR2 are ENHRY and SYGVKD.

This clonotype was detected many times. This rearrangement joins TRBV20-1 to TRBJ2-3, with a tentative D call TRBD2 (6 bases). CDR1 is DFQATT and CDR2 is SNEGSKA in the germline V gene (reference sequence). V lost 1 base and J 2 bases, leaving 13 bases between the germline ends. This CDR3 is 15 amino acids long. CDR3 loop: CSARGDSGYTDTQYF. The CDR3 DNA is TGCAGTGCTAGAGGGGATAGCGGCTACACAGATACGCAGTATTTT.

This clonotype has ten or more counts. This sequence joins TRBV6-1 and TRBJ2-1; D remains ambiguous. This CDR3 has 15 residues. Germline V gene sequence: CDR1 MNHNS, CDR2 SASEGT. The ends were cut back, 0 bases at V and 6 bases at J, with 12 bases in the middle. This CDR3 reads CASSEAVRVVNEQFF. The CDR3 DNA follows: TGTGCCAGCAGTGAAGCCGTCCGGGTGGTCAATGAGCAGTTCTTC.

This clonotype has a count of ten or more. The chain uses TRBV11-2 and TRBJ2-5, with TRBD2 identical over 13 bases. Per the germline V gene, CDR1 is SGHAT and CDR2 is FQNNGV. Trimming took 5 bases from V and 1 from J; bases not matched to a gene: 4. The CDR3 has 16 amino acids. In DNA form, the CDR3 reads TGTGCCAGCAGCCTGGGACTAGCGGGGTTCCAAGAGACCCAGTACTTC. It codes for CASSLGLAGFQETQYF.

At least ten counts were recorded for this clonotype. The V call is TRBV7-9, the J call TRBJ2-1, with D perhaps being TRBD1 or TRBD2 (5 bases each). The length of the CDR3 is 15 residues. V lost 4 bases and J lost 8, with 18 bases in between. Per the germline V gene, CDR1 is SEHNR and CDR2 is FQNEAQ (reference sequence). As DNA, the CDR3 is TGTGCCAGCAGCTCAAAGGGACCCCAGACCGATGAGCAGTTCTTC. Translated: CASSSKGPQTDEQFF.

This clonotype occurred many times. V usage is TRBV6-2 or TRBV6-3 and J usage is TRBJ1-5; a weak D match, TRBD1 (6 bases). This CDR3 is built from 15 residues. V lost 5 bases to trimming and J lost 2 bases, with 13 bases between them. Germline assignment: CDR1 MNHEY and CDR2 SVGEGT. CDR3 in DNA: TGTGCCAGCAGTACTGCTGGGACACGCAATCAGCCCCAGCATTTT. Amino acids: CASSTAGTRNQPQHF.

This clonotype was picked up a small number of times. The gene calls are TRBV5-6 and TRBJ1-1; TRBD1 aligns across 8 bases. The trim removed 4 bases at V and 0 bases at J, leaving 8 bases unmatched. Germline V gene data show CDR1 as SGHDT and CDR2 as YYEEEE. The CDR3 contains 16 residues. CDR3 DNA: TGTGCCAGCAGCCGAGGGACAGGCCACCTGAACACTGAAGCTTTCTTT. Its translation is CASSRGTGHLNTEAFF. The variable domain in full, completed from reference TRBV5-6 and TRBJ1-1, reads DAGVTQSPTHLIKTRGQQVTLRCSPKSGHDTVSWYQQALGQGPQFIFQYYEEEERQRGNFPDRFSGHQFPNYSSELNVNALLLGDSALYLCASSRGTGHLNTEAFFGQGTRLTVV.

The chain employs TRBV6-6 and TRBJ1-4; a weak D match, TRBD1 (6 bases). This CDR3 comprises 16 residues. In germline, CDR1 is MNHNY, CDR2 SVGAGI (reference sequence). The ends were cut back, 4 bases at V and 3 bases at J, with 15 bases in the middle. CDR3 sequence (DNA): TGTGCCAGCAGTTCTGGCCGGGGGGGCCCTAATGAAAAACTGTTTTTT. As protein: CASSSGRGGPNEKLFF.

This clonotype was detected many times. The chain combines TRBV5-4 with TRBJ2-1; 10 bases match TRBD1. Germline V gene lookup returns CDR1 SGHNT and CDR2 YYREEE (reference sequence). V lost 4 bases, J lost 10 bases, and 8 bases stayed unmatched. This CDR3 spans 14 amino acids. The CDR3 DNA sequence: TGTGCCAGCAGCCCCAGACAGGGGGCAGGAGAGCAGTTCTTC. Translated, it gives CASSPRQGAGEQFF. Full variable domain (missing parts from reference TRBV5-4 and TRBJ2-1): ETGVTQSPTHLIKTRGQQVTLRCSSQSGHNTVSWYQQALGQGPQFIFQYYREEENGRGNFPPRFSGLQFPNYSSELNVNALELDDSALYLCASSPRQGAGEQFFGPGTRLTVL.

This clonotype was detected a few times. This chain connects TRBV6-5 to TRBJ2-1; 9 nucleotides match TRBD2. In germline, CDR1 is MNHEY, CDR2 SVGAGI. With 7 bases clipped from V and 7 bases from J, the junction kept 11 bases outside the gene matches. The CDR3 has 15 residues. The CDR3 nucleotides read TGTGCCAGCACCCAGGTGCTAGCGGGGATTAATGAGCAGTTCTTC. This translates into CASTQVLAGINEQFF.

This clonotype was seen at least ten times. This rearrangement joins TRBV15 to TRBJ1-1, with 9 bases fitting TRBD1. J lost 5 bases, V lost 3 bases, and 4 bases had no gene match. Looked up from germline, CDR1 is LNHNV and CDR2 is YYDKDF (reference sequence). CDR3 length: 14 residues. In DNA form, the CDR3 reads TGTGCCACCAGCAGGGGACAGGGTTCAACTGAAGCTTTCTTT. It is translated as CATSRGQGSTEAFF.

This clonotype was seen repeatedly, ten times or more. The V call is TRBV20-1, the J call TRBJ2-5, with TRBD2 matching 7 bases. V was clipped by 6 bases and J by 5 bases; unmatched bases: 12. This CDR3 region has 14 residues. Germline values: CDR1 DFQATT, CDR2 SNEGSKA (reference sequence). The CDR3 DNA follows: TGCAGTGCGCTGAGGGAGGGACCAGGGGAGACCCAGTACTTC. Translating gives CSALREGPGETQYF.

At least ten counts were recorded for this clonotype. The chain uses TRBV6-2 or TRBV6-3 and TRBJ1-1, with unresolved D. With 4 bases removed from V and 1 base from J, the gap between germline ends came to 16 bases. The CDR3 loop spans 16 amino acids. CDR1 is MNHEY, CDR2 SVGEGT, per germline. The DNA of the CDR3 is TGTGCCAGCAGTTCGATGGGGTCTCCTAGGAACACTGAAGCTTTCTTT. It specifies CASSSMGSPRNTEAFF.

V gene TRBV6-5 combines with J gene TRBJ1-6; D not resolved. The CDR3 covers 14 residues. The germline CDR1 and CDR2 sequences are MNHEY and SVGAGI. Trimming shortened V by 6 bases and J by 0 bases, and 6 bases separated the two germline ends. CDR3: CASRGNSYNSPLHF. CDR3 DNA sequence: TGTGCCAGCAGAGGGAACTCCTATAATTCACCCCTCCACTTT.

This rearrangement joins TRBV6-5 to TRBJ1-5; 10 bases fit TRBD1. Per germline, CDR1 MNHEY and CDR2 SVGAGI. Trimming cost V 6 bases and J 5 bases; bases outside gene matches: 7. CDR3 length: 15 residues. CDR3 DNA: TGTGCCAGCAGCCGCCGGGACAGGGGTGATCAGCCCCAGCATTTT. Translated: CASSRRDRGDQPQHF.

The sample holds many counts of this clonotype. CDR3 in amino acids: CAITALAGVKNEQFF. The CDR3 nucleotides read TGTGCCATCACTGCACTAGCGGGAGTAAAAAATGAGCAGTTCTTC. The chain couples TRBV10-3 to TRBJ2-1; TRBD2 agrees at 11 bases. V gave up 7 bases and J gave up 7 bases; unmatched junction bases: 9. Germline V CDR1 and CDR2: ENHRY, SYGVKD. This CDR3 contains 15 residues.

This clonotype was seen repeatedly, ten times or more. V is TRBV12-5 and J is TRBJ1-4, with D possibly matching TRBD1 (5 bases). Trimming stripped 3 bases from V and 3 bases from J, with 14 bases between. Germline assignment: CDR1 LGHNT and CDR2 FRNRAP. This CDR3 region has 16 residues. The CDR3 region is CASGFWGRRANEKLFF. The CDR3 DNA reads TGTGCTAGTGGTTTCTGGGGGAGGCGTGCTAATGAAAAACTGTTTTTT.

In this sample, this clonotype turned up a few times. The J gene is TRBJ1-2, the V gene TRBV20-1, with D tentatively TRBD1 (6 bases). The CDR3 runs to 12 residues. Germline V gene sequence: CDR1 DFQATT, CDR2 SNEGSKA (reference sequence). Trimming cost V 0 bases and J 7 bases, with 9 bases left between them. The CDR3 sequence: CSARDGGSGYTF. The CDR3 nucleotides read TGCAGTGCTAGAGATGGGGGCTCTGGCTACACCTTC.

This clonotype has ten or more counts. The chain couples TRBV20-1 to TRBJ2-1; 8 bases align to TRBD2. The CDR3 is made up of 15 amino acids. CDR1 is DFQATT and CDR2 is SNEGSKA in the germline V gene (reference sequence). The V gene end was trimmed by 5 bases and the J gene end by 10 bases; junction bases not matched to a gene: 16. The CDR3: CSARPAGVRVGEQFF. The CDR3, as DNA: TGCAGTGCTCGACCAGCGGGAGTTAGGGTAGGGGAGCAGTTCTTC.

On this clonotype itself: Given a much more abundant clone one base away, this may be a read error. J is TRBJ1-1 and V is TRBV13, with D possibly TRBD1 on 5 matching bases. This CDR3 is 15 amino acids long. Germline CDR1 reads PRHDT; CDR2 reads FYEKMQ (reference sequence). V lost 5 bases and J 1 base, leaving 14 bases between the germline ends. CDR3: CASSLSSQGNTEAFF. CDR3 bases: TGTGCCAGCAGCCTCTCATCTCAGGGGAACACTGAAGCTTTCTTT.

The chain has TRBV29-1 and TRBJ1-4, with a tentative D call TRBD1 (5 bases). The CDR3 loop spans 14 amino acids. V was shortened by 6 bases and J by 7 bases, with 18 bases between the two germline ends. Germline V gene data show CDR1 as SQVTM and CDR2 as ANQGSEA. DNA for the CDR3: TGCAGCGTCCAACAGGCGCTTGGCAGTGAAAAACTGTTTTTT. Protein product: CSVQQALGSEKLFF.

This clonotype occurred many times. The chain has TRBV6-6 and TRBJ1-4; D call uncertain. With 2 bases removed from V and 4 bases from J, the gap between germline ends came to 11 bases. This CDR3 is 15 amino acids long. CDR1 MNHNY and CDR2 SVGAGI come from the germline V gene (reference sequence). The CDR3 DNA reads TGTGCCAGCAGTTACGATGGCAGGAGTAATGAAAAACTGTTTTTT. It is translated as CASSYDGRSNEKLFF.

In regard to this clonotype: This may arise from a read error, as a much more abundant clone is one base away. The chain employs TRBV7-9 and TRBJ2-1; 10 bases fit TRBD2. This CDR3 is 20 amino acids long. CDR1 SEHNR and CDR2 FQNEAQ come from the germline V gene (reference sequence). In nucleotides, the CDR3 is TGTGCCAGCAGCTTACGCCGACTAGCGGGTGGGAGTACGGCCTACAAAGAGCAGTTCTTC. The encoded protein is CASSLRRLAGGSTAYKEQFF.

The table lists this clonotype with many counts. V and J are TRBV29-1 and TRBJ1-1; possibly TRBD1 for D (5 bases). V gave up 6 bases and J gave up 2 bases, with 13 bases separating them. Germline V gene data show CDR1 as SQVTM and CDR2 as ANQGSEA. The CDR3 has 13 amino acids. The CDR3 is CSVQTAPNTEAFF. The CDR3 bases are TGCAGCGTACAGACAGCGCCTAACACTGAAGCTTTCTTT.

This clonotype was seen repeatedly, ten times or more. CDR3 residues: CASSLTRQGIGGYTF. The CDR3 region has the DNA TGTGCCAGCAGCTTGACGCGACAGGGGATTGGTGGCTACACCTTC. The rearrangement joins TRBV5-5 to TRBJ1-2; 8 positions match TRBD1. The CDR3 totals 15 residues. Trimming removed 1 base from V and 7 bases from J; junction bases left unmatched: 9. Looked up from germline, CDR1 is SGHKS and CDR2 is YYEKEE (reference sequence).

J is TRBJ1-3 and V is TRBV29-1; no firm D call. Between the trimmed V and J ends, which lost 6 bases and 0 bases, there was a span of 6 bases. Germline V gene data show CDR1 as SQVTM and CDR2 as ANQGSEA. The CDR3 is made up of 12 amino acids. The CDR3 here is CSVEVSGNTIYF. As DNA, the CDR3 is TGCAGCGTCGAGGTCTCTGGAAACACCATATATTTT.

The chain uses TRBV5-1 and TRBJ2-1, with 9 nucleotides matching TRBD2. Losses at the gene ends were 4 bases for V and 0 bases for J; bases not matched to a gene: 5. The CDR3 length is 16 residues. Germline V gene data show CDR1 as SGHRS and CDR2 as YFSETQ. CDR3 protein: CASSALTSGSYNEQFF. DNA of the CDR3: TGCGCCAGCAGCGCCCTGACTAGCGGCTCCTACAATGAGCAGTTCTTC.

J is TRBJ2-7 and V is TRBV6-5, with 7 nucleotides matching TRBD1. Germline loops: CDR1 MNHEY, CDR2 SVGAGI. The V and J ends lost 0 bases and 2 bases, in that order; junction bases with no gene match: 1. The CDR3 loop spans 14 amino acids. Written as DNA, the CDR3 is TGTGCCAGCAGTTACTCGACAGGGACCTACGAGCAGTACTTC. Its translation is CASSYSTGTYEQYF.